These 9 T cell receptor beta chains were sequenced from one sample in a study of CD8+ T cells in alopecia areata. After isolation, RNA underwent reverse transcription to generate cDNA as the sequencing template. This table comes from immunoSEQ multiplex PCR, and its TCRdb copy is limited to in-frame clones, with some not included. The sample carries around 290,000 clones, 55% to 75% recorded once. Documented treatment: oral pan-JAK inhibitor, 5-10 mg twice daily. Sample: CD4+ T cells sorted from blood, taken at week 24, from a patient treated with tofacitinib. These receptors all stem from a human donor with alopecia areata.

V is TRBV2 and J is TRBJ1-1; D not resolved. The CDR3 extends over 14 amino acids. Germline-derived CDR1 and CDR2 are SNHLY and FYNNEI. V gave up 3 bases and J gave up 0 bases, with 8 bases separating them. CDR3 residues: CASSDEFLNTEAFF. In DNA, the CDR3 is TGTGCCAGCAGTGACGAGTTTTTGAACACTGAAGCTTTCTTT. The whole variable domain, remainder taken from reference TRBV2 and TRBJ1-1, is EPEVTQTPSHQVTQMGQEVILRCVPISNHLYFYWYRQILGQKVEFLVSFYNNEISEKSEIFDDQFSVERPDGSNFTLKIRSTKLEDSAMYFCASSDEFLNTEAFFGQGTRLTVV.

CDR3 sequence (DNA): TGTGCCAGCATCGAAGGGGCGTACCGCCAAGCTTTCTTT. Translating gives CASIEGAYRQAFF. J is TRBJ1-1 and V is TRBV28; D is perhaps TRBD1 (5 bases). CDR1 and CDR2 (germline): MDHEN, SYDVKM. Trimming removed 7 bases at V and 9 bases at J, with 18 bases between. CDR3 length: 13 residues.

The rearrangement links TRBV27 to TRBJ2-3, with TRBD2 identical over 10 bases. Germline CDR1 MNHEY, CDR2 SMNVEV (reference sequence). The CDR3 contains 18 residues. V dropped 8 bases and J dropped 6; count of bases not matched to a gene: 20. CDR3 loop: CASSPGASSGGRPDTQYF. CDR3 DNA sequence: TGTGCCAGCTCCCCCGGGGCGTCTAGCGGGGGTCGCCCCGATACGCAGTATTTT.

Note on this clone: The sample has other DNA sequences that encode this CDR3 too. The chain joins TRBV20-1 to TRBJ2-5; D unresolved. Germline V gene sequence: CDR1 DFQATT, CDR2 SNEGSKA (reference sequence). The CDR3 is 11 residues long. The germline V and J ends were trimmed by 3 bases and 5 bases, with 7 bases remaining between them. The CDR3 DNA reads as TGCAGTGCTAGGGGCGGTGAGACCCAGTACTTC. Its protein product is CSARGGETQYF.

The CDR3 DNA is TGTGCCAGCAGCGTAGCTAGTGGACAGGGGTTTGGGCCCCACGAGCAGTACTTC. Encoded protein: CASSVASGQGFGPHEQYF. The chain combines TRBV9 with TRBJ2-7, with 9 nucleotides matching TRBD1. This CDR3 comprises 18 residues. Germline assignment: CDR1 SGDLS and CDR2 YYNGEE. Trimming took 0 bases from V and 5 from J; bases not matched to a gene: 15.

A remark on this clone: Other DNA sequences of this sample code for an identical CDR3. The V and J genes are TRBV6-6 and TRBJ2-5, with D unclear. The CDR3 totals 12 residues. With 0 bases removed from V and 5 bases from J, the gap between germline ends came to 4 bases. Germline assignment: CDR1 MNHNY and CDR2 SVGAGI (reference sequence). The CDR3 is CASSYSSETQYF. CDR3 coding DNA: TGTGCCAGCAGTTACTCGTCGGAGACCCAGTACTTC.

V gene TRBV30 combines with J gene TRBJ1-5; TRBD1 matches 9 bases. The CDR3 runs 19 residues. The germline CDR1 and CDR2 sequences are GTSNPN and SVGIG (reference sequence). V trimming: 1 base; J trimming: 2 bases; junction bases outside the gene matches: 15. In nucleotides, the CDR3 is TGTGCCTGGAGTGGGTTCGGACAGGGGAGGTCTCAAGGCAATCAGCCCCAGCATTTT. This gives the protein CAWSGFGQGRSQGNQPQHF.

This clone was seen more than once but under ten times. This rearrangement joins TRBV27 to TRBJ1-1; the D gene is possibly TRBD1 (5 bases). This CDR3 spans 15 amino acids. CDR1 MNHEY and CDR2 SMNVEV come from the germline V gene (reference sequence). V shed 4 bases and J shed 2 bases, with 14 bases lying between them. The CDR3 DNA sequence: TGTGCCAGCAGTTGGGGGGGGTGGGGTAACACTGAAGCTTTCTTT. Its protein product is CASSWGGWGNTEAFF.

The rearrangement links TRBV28 to TRBJ2-1; 7 bases fit TRBD2. V dropped 2 bases and J dropped 9; count of bases not matched to a gene: 4. Germline V gene data show CDR1 as MDHEN and CDR2 as SYDVKM. This CDR3 is 13 amino acids long. The CDR3 DNA is TGTGCCAGCAGTTTAGGGGGGGAGCGTGAGCAGTTCTTC. This translates into CASSLGGEREQFF. The full variable domain, with the rest looked up from reference TRBV28 and TRBJ2-1, is DVKVTQSSRYLVKRTGEKVFLECVQDMDHENMFWYRQDPGLGLRLIYFSYDVKMKEKGDIPEGYSVSREKKERFSLILESASTNQTSMYLCASSLGGEREQFFGPGTRLTVL.